This record concerns one T cell receptor beta chain sequence. The CDR3 loop spans 17 amino acids. CDR1 LNHNV and CDR2 YYDKDF come from the germline V gene (reference sequence). V was clipped by 2 bases and J by 1 base, with 14 bases between them. The assay was immunoSEQ multiplex PCR, and TCRdb's table has in-frame clones only and misses some. This table holds roughly 60,000 clones, more than 75% found once. The data stem from a study of blood T cell repertoires in COVID-19. Across the whole study: PBMCs, B-cell-depleted T cells, or T cells were the source of the cDNA or gDNA that made up the material.

This chain connects TRBV15 to TRBJ1-4; possibly TRBD1 for D (5 bases). The specimen was peripheral blood. This clonotype originated in a human donor with active COVID-19. The donor label of this sample is uncertain. The CDR3 DNA follows: TGTGCCACCAGCAGACAGGGAAGCTTGGAAACTAATGAAAAACTGTTTTTT. Encoded protein: CATSRQGSLETNEKLFF.